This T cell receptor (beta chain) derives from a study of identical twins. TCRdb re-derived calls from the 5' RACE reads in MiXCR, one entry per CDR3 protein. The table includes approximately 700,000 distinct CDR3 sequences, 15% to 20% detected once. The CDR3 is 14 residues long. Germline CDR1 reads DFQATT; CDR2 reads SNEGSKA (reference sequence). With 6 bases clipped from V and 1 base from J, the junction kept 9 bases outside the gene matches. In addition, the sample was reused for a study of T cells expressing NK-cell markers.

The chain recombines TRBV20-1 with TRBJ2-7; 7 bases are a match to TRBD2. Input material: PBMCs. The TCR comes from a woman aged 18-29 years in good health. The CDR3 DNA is TGCAGTGCATCCCTAGCGGCCCAGTCCTACGAGCAGTACTTC. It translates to CSASLAAQSYEQYF.